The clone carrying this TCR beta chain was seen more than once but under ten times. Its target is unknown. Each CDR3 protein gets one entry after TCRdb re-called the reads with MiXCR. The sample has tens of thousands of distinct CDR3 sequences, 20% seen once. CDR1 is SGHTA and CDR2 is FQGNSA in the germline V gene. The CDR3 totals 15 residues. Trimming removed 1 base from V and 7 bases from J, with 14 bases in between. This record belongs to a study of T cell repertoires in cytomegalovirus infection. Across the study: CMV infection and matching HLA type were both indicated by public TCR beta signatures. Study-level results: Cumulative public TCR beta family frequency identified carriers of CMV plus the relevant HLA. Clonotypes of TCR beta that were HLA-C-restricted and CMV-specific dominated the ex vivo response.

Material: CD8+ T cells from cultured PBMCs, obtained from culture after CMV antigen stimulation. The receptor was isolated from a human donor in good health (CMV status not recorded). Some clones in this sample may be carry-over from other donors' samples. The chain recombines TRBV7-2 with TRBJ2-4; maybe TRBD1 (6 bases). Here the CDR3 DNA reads TGTGCCAGCAGCTTAGATGCAGGGGAAGTGAACATTCAGTACTTC. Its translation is CASSLDAGEVNIQYF.